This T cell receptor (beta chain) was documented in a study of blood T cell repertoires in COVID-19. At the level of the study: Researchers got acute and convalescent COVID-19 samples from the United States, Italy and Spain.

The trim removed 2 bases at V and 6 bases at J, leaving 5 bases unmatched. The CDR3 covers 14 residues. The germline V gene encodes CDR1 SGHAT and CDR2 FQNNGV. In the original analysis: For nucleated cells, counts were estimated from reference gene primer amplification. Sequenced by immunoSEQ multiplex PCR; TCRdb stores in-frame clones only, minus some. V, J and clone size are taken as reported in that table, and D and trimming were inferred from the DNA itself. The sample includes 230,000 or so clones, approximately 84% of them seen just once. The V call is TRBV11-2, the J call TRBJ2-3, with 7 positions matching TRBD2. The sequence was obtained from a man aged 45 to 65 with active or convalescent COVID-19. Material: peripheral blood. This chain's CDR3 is CASSLSRGVDTQYF. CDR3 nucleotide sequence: TGTGCCAGCAGCTTATCCCGGGGGGTGGATACGCAGTATTTT.